These T cell receptor beta chains were read from a single sample in a study of T cell responses to AZD1222 COVID-19 vaccine. Repertoires were generated with immunoSEQ multiplex PCR, while TCRdb's copy carries only in-frame clones and drops some. The sample holds 90,000 to 110,000 clones, around 90% seen once. Sequencing used peripheral blood, obtained on day 0 of AZD1222 vaccination. The receptor source for this set is an adult in good health. Each CDR3 is given without its conserved first and last residue. Fields, in order: V gene, J gene, CDR3 protein.

>TRBV7-6|TRBJ2-3
ASSYQGNTDTQY
>TRBV7-3|TRBJ2-7
ASSPGPGGDAYEQY
>TRBV6-4|TRBJ1-1
ASRDRESTEAF
>TRBV19|TRBJ2-2
ASTTPPGELF
>TRBV28|TRBJ2-1
ASSSTWGQGNNEQF
>TRBV7-9|TRBJ1-2
ASSSWDRINYGYT
>TRBV29-1|TRBJ1-2
SVEDRGEQSVYGYT
>TRBV28|TRBJ1-2
ASSTNRGGYT
>TRBV14|TRBJ1-1
ASSQGWGDTEAF
>TRBV3-1/TRBV3-2|TRBJ2-7
ASSQVIYEQY
>TRBV9|TRBJ2-5
ASSVDGRDEQETQY
>TRBV6-5|TRBJ2-1
ASSYVGNRDNEQF
>TRBV6-4|TRBJ2-3
ASSVLRGGMDTQY
>TRBV5-1|TRBJ1-1
ASSLAGANTEAF
>TRBV6-5|TRBJ1-3
ASSYMGAVGNTIY
>TRBV9|TRBJ1-3
ASSPGGTSGNTIY
>TRBV7-2|TRBJ2-7
ASSRGLGLSYEQY
>TRBV12-3/TRBV12-4|TRBJ1-6
ASSLGDSSPLH
>TRBV2|TRBJ2-5
ASSREVAGAGEETQY
>TRBV4-3|TRBJ1-4
ASSQEVAPLQEKLF
>TRBV7-2|TRBJ1-2
ASSPGGRGYGYT
>TRBV14|TRBJ2-1
ASSQGTSSYNEQF
>TRBV6-1|TRBJ1-5
ASSESSGDQPQH
>TRBV7-2|TRBJ1-1
ASSPRREGTEAF
>TRBV29-1|TRBJ1-3
SVVLGVGGNTIY
>TRBV19|TRBJ1-1
ASSALDRMNTEAF
>TRBV7-6|TRBJ2-4
ASSLAYRGSGNIQY
>TRBV5-1|TRBJ2-5
ASSRDFAGKEETQY
>TRBV7-2|TRBJ1-1
ASSFVVTEAF
>TRBV19|TRBJ1-1
ASSITGTMNTEAF
>TRBV19|TRBJ1-6
ASSRQDNSPLH
>TRBV5-6|TRBJ2-7
ASSLDRSSYEQY
>TRBV6-5|TRBJ1-1
ASIRSTANTEAF
>TRBV9|TRBJ1-2
ASSDFTGGRGGYT
>TRBV2|TRBJ1-4
ASSVQGDNEKLF
>TRBV30|TRBJ1-3
AWSVRAWGDGNTIY